Following are 32 T cell receptor beta chains from one sample sequenced in a study of shared clonotypes between healthy human individuals. Produced via immunoSEQ multiplex PCR; TCRdb's table is partial and in-frame only. The sample lists approximately 400,000 clones; just over 95% were seen once. Sequencing used memory CD8+ T cells sorted from blood. Documented subset: CD45RO+ cells pooled with CCR7-negative TemRA cells. The receptor set was obtained from a young man in good health.

This chain connects TRBV30 to TRBJ2-3, with D perhaps assigned TRBD1 or TRBD2 (5 bases each). This CDR3 has 14 residues. In germline, CDR1 is GTSNPN, CDR2 SVGIG (reference sequence). V lost 3 bases and J lost 3, with 13 bases in between. The CDR3 sequence: CAWSPGGLTDTQYF. The CDR3 DNA is TGTGCCTGGAGCCCTGGGGGTTTAACAGATACGCAGTATTTT.

CDR3 protein: CARCWQNGQGGNEQYF. Written as DNA, the CDR3 is TGTGCCAGATGTTGGCAGAACGGACAGGGGGGGAACGAGCAGTACTTC. V gene TRBV5-4 combines with J gene TRBJ2-7; 10 nucleotides align to TRBD1. CDR1 and CDR2 (germline): SGHNT, YYREEE (reference sequence). The CDR3 runs to 16 residues. Germline trimming cut 8 bases from V and 5 bases from J; bases unmatched to any gene: 16.

V and J are TRBV28 and TRBJ1-3; D is possibly TRBD1 (5 bases). The germline V and J ends were trimmed by 8 bases and 8 bases, with 16 bases remaining between them. There are 13 residues in the CDR3. The germline V gene has CDR1 MDHEN and CDR2 SYDVKM. CDR3 bases: TGTGCCAGCGCCCGGGGCAGGGAATACACCATATATTTT. It is translated as CASARGREYTIYF.

The rearrangement joins TRBV5-1 to TRBJ2-3; no clear D. CDR3 length: 15 residues. With 0 bases removed from V and 0 bases from J, the gap between germline ends came to 8 bases. CDR1 and CDR2 (germline): SGHRS, YFSETQ. CDR3 nucleotides: TGCGCCAGCAGCTTGGCCGACCCGAGCACAGATACGCAGTATTTT. It is translated as CASSLADPSTDTQYF.

The chain couples TRBV19 to TRBJ2-7, with 7 bases identical to TRBD2. The germline gives CDR1 LNHDA, CDR2 SQIVND (reference sequence). The junction had 8 bases not matched to a gene; V was cut back by 0 bases and J by 6 bases. The CDR3 contains 15 residues. The CDR3 region is CASSIDQGGKFEQYF. In DNA, the CDR3 is TGTGCCAGTAGTATAGATCAGGGAGGGAAGTTCGAGCAGTACTTC.

J is TRBJ2-7 and V is TRBV10-3, with 9 bases identical to TRBD1. The germline CDR1 and CDR2 sequences are ENHRY and SYGVKD. The CDR3 has 14 residues. J gave up 2 bases and V 10 bases, and 9 bases lay outside the gene matches. The CDR3 here is CATTGGVGAYEQYF. The CDR3 nucleotides read TGTGCCACCACAGGGGGCGTGGGAGCCTACGAGCAGTACTTC.

This clone was picked up one time. V is TRBV18 and J is TRBJ2-3, with TRBD2 matching over 8 bases. This CDR3 has 17 amino acids. Germline-derived CDR1 and CDR2 are KGHSH and LQKENI. V was clipped by 5 bases and J by 1 base; unmatched bases: 11. CDR3 sequence reads: CASSSLAGSRGTDTQYF. The CDR3, as DNA: TGTGCCAGCTCAAGCCTAGCGGGTTCCCGGGGCACAGATACGCAGTATTTT.

The gene calls are TRBV28 and TRBJ2-7; 14 bases line up with TRBD2. This CDR3 comprises 19 residues. The germline gives CDR1 MDHEN, CDR2 SYDVKM. After removal of 5 bases from V and 1 base from J, the junction contained 13 bases not matched to a gene. For the CDR3, the DNA is TGTGCCAGCAGTACACTCGGGACTAGCGGGGGCCGGAATTCCTACGAGCAGTACTTC. It specifies CASSTLGTSGGRNSYEQYF.

V is TRBV19 and J is TRBJ2-7; D might be TRBD2 (5 bases). This CDR3 region has 14 residues. Trimming stripped 3 bases from V and 5 bases from J, with 14 bases between. Per the germline V gene, CDR1 is LNHDA and CDR2 is SQIVND (reference sequence). The CDR3 nucleotides read TGTGCCAGTAGTATCTGGGGAGTGAGGGACGAGCAGTACTTC. Amino acid sequence: CASSIWGVRDEQYF.

Only one count was recorded for this clone. The chain recombines TRBV6-5 with TRBJ2-1, with D perhaps given as TRBD1 or TRBD2 (6 bases each). The germline CDR1 and CDR2 sequences are MNHEY and SVGAGI. The ends were cut back, 0 bases at V and 15 bases at J, with 21 bases in the middle. The CDR3 covers 15 residues. The DNA for the CDR3 is TGTGCCAGCAGTTACTCGAGGGACTCAGGGGTAAAGCGGTTCTTC. Its protein product is CASSYSRDSGVKRFF.

V usage is TRBV30 and J usage is TRBJ1-1; unclear D gene. Between the trimmed V and J ends, which lost 3 bases and 1 base, there was a span of 6 bases. Germline assignment: CDR1 GTSNPN and CDR2 SVGIG (reference sequence). The CDR3 runs to 12 residues. In DNA form, the CDR3 reads TGTGCCTGGAGGAGGGAGAACACTGAAGCTTTCTTT. The encoded protein is CAWRRENTEAFF.

The V gene is TRBV28, the J gene TRBJ2-2, with 7 bases that match TRBD1. The J segment lost 5 bases and the V segment lost 10 bases, leaving 13 bases of the junction unmatched. CDR1 and CDR2 from the germline V gene are MDHEN and SYDVKM. This CDR3 is 15 amino acids long. For the CDR3, the DNA is TGTGCCACCGACCGCCCAGGGGGTCGGACCGGGGAGCTGTTTTTT. Its translation: CATDRPGGRTGELFF.

This chain joins TRBV29-1 and TRBJ2-1; 9 nucleotides match TRBD1. The CDR3 contains 15 residues. Germline V CDR1 and CDR2: SQVTM, ANQGSEA. After removal of 2 bases from V and 10 bases from J, the junction contained 12 bases not matched to a gene. CDR3 amino acids: CSVERRDRVGSEQFF. In DNA, the CDR3 is TGCAGCGTTGAACGCCGGGACAGGGTAGGGTCAGAGCAGTTCTTC.

The chain couples TRBV30 to TRBJ1-3; a possible D gene is TRBD1 (6 bases). The CDR3 totals 14 residues. The ends were cut back, 3 bases at V and 2 bases at J, with 11 bases in the middle. The germline gives CDR1 GTSNPN, CDR2 SVGIG (reference sequence). The CDR3 loop is CAWSLGGPGNTIYF. CDR3 DNA sequence: TGTGCCTGGAGCCTCGGGGGCCCTGGAAACACCATATATTTT. Supplemented by reference TRBV30 and TRBJ1-3, the full variable domain reads SQTIHQWPATLVQPVGSPLSLECTVEGTSNPNLYWYRQAAGRGLQLLFYSVGIGQISSEVPQNLSASRPQDRQFILSSKKLLLSDSGFYLCAWSLGGPGNTIYFGEGSWLTVV.

With regard to this clone: Other DNA variants within this sample encode the same CDR3. This rearrangement joins TRBV6-5 to TRBJ2-7; no reliable D call. The germline V and J ends were trimmed by 2 bases and 0 bases, with 8 bases remaining between them. Germline V gene lookup returns CDR1 MNHEY and CDR2 SVGAGI. The CDR3 totals 14 residues. The CDR3 sequence is CASSYLDGSYEQYF. The DNA of the CDR3 is TGTGCCAGCAGTTACCTTGACGGCTCCTACGAGCAGTACTTC.

This clone has only one observation. The chain has TRBV28 and TRBJ1-2; D is ambiguous. Per the germline V gene, CDR1 is MDHEN and CDR2 is SYDVKM. This CDR3 is 14 amino acids long. Deletions cut 2 bases from V and 0 bases from J, with 7 bases between. This CDR3 is CASSLGGSNYGYTF. For the CDR3, the DNA is TGTGCCAGCAGTTTAGGCGGGTCTAACTATGGCTACACCTTC.

V is TRBV28 and J is TRBJ2-4; D call uncertain. This CDR3 region has 13 residues. Looked up from germline, CDR1 is MDHEN and CDR2 is SYDVKM. The V end lost 3 bases, the J end lost 6 bases, and 9 bases lay between the germline ends. CDR3 region: CASSFGDANIQYF. The CDR3 DNA sequence: TGTGCCAGCAGTTTCGGCGATGCAAACATTCAGTACTTC.

On this clone itself: Other DNA sequences in this sample translate to the same CDR3. The V call is TRBV28, the J call TRBJ1-1; D unclear. Trimming removed 2 bases from V and 6 bases from J, with 4 bases in between. This CDR3 has 11 amino acids. Germline CDR1 is MDHEN and CDR2 is SYDVKM. In DNA, the CDR3 is TGTGCCAGCAGTTTAGGGTCTGAAGCTTTCTTT. Protein product: CASSLGSEAFF.

The count of this clone is one. The J gene is TRBJ2-3, the V gene TRBV7-8, with TRBD2 as a possible D gene (6 bases). V gave up 0 bases and J gave up 0 bases, with 13 bases separating them. The V gene's germline CDR1 is SGHVS and CDR2 FQNEAQ. The CDR3 covers 17 residues. The CDR3 is CASSLAQRAISTDTQYF. For the CDR3, the DNA is TGTGCCAGCAGCTTAGCGCAGCGGGCCATTAGCACAGATACGCAGTATTTT.

The chain combines TRBV4-2 with TRBJ2-2; 11 nucleotides match TRBD2. This CDR3 is 17 amino acids long. The germline V gene encodes CDR1 LGHNA and CDR2 YNFKEQ. The V and J ends lost 2 bases and 2 bases, in that order; junction bases with no gene match: 4. CDR3 loop: CASSQFSGRDNTGELFF. CDR3 sequence (DNA): TGTGCCAGCAGCCAATTTAGCGGGAGGGATAACACCGGGGAGCTGTTTTTT.

The chain has TRBV6-6 and TRBJ2-4; 10 bases line up with TRBD2. This CDR3 region has 16 residues. Germline CDR1 reads MNHNY; CDR2 reads SVGAGI (reference sequence). Trimming cost V 2 bases and J 5 bases; bases outside gene matches: 6. CDR3 in amino acids: CASSYASGSWENIQYF. Written as DNA, the CDR3 is TGTGCCAGCAGTTACGCTAGCGGGAGTTGGGAAAACATTCAGTACTTC.

The rearrangement joins TRBV13 to TRBJ1-3, with D uncertain. The ends were cut back, 5 bases at V and 0 bases at J, with 8 bases in the middle. Germline CDR1 and CDR2: PRHDT and FYEKMQ (reference sequence). The CDR3 has 14 residues. CDR3 nucleotides: TGTGCCAGCAGCGTCGGGAGCTCTGGAAACACCATATATTTT. Encoded protein: CASSVGSSGNTIYF.

The gene calls are TRBV5-4 and TRBJ2-1; 16 bases are shared with TRBD2. V shed 4 bases, J shed 9 bases, and the junction held 10 bases outside the gene matches. The germline V gene encodes CDR1 SGHNT and CDR2 YYREEE (reference sequence). The CDR3 extends over 17 amino acids. CDR3 sequence reads: CASSLGLAGGKGGEQFF. The CDR3 DNA reads as TGTGCCAGCAGCCTGGGACTAGCGGGAGGGAAAGGGGGTGAGCAGTTCTTC.

V usage is TRBV5-6 and J usage is TRBJ2-7; D may match TRBD1 or TRBD2 (7 bases each). V was pared by 4 bases and J by 3 bases, with 29 bases between. The CDR3 sequence is 19 residues long. CDR1 SGHDT and CDR2 YYEEEE come from the germline V gene. The CDR3 bases are TGTGCCAGCAGCAGGGGAGGGACAGACCCTCCCCTGGGAGTCTACGAGCAGTACTTC. Protein sequence: CASSRGGTDPPLGVYEQYF.

The genes are TRBV27 and TRBJ2-7, with 8 positions matching TRBD1. The V gene end was trimmed by 3 bases and the J gene end by 2 bases; junction bases not matched to a gene: 0. CDR3 length equals 13 residues. The germline V gene encodes CDR1 MNHEY and CDR2 SMNVEV (reference sequence). This CDR3 reads CASSLTGAYEQYF. DNA of the CDR3: TGTGCCAGCAGTTTGACAGGGGCCTACGAGCAGTACTTC.

The chain carries TRBV6-5 and TRBJ1-6; 10 bases map to TRBD1. Trimming at V came to 6 bases and at J to 10 bases, leaving 6 bases not matched to a gene. In germline, CDR1 is MNHEY, CDR2 SVGAGI. There are 14 residues in the CDR3. The CDR3 here is CASSISTGGSPLHF. In DNA, the CDR3 is TGTGCCAGCAGCATATCGACAGGGGGCTCACCCCTCCACTTT.

J is TRBJ2-7 and V is TRBV21-1; the listed D gene, TRBD1, was not tested against the DNA. TRBV21-1 is a pseudogene locus. The CDR3 runs 17 residues. The CDR3 here is CASSAKARDFEFDEQYF. CDR3 nucleotides: TGTGCCAGCAGCGCGAAGGCCAGGGATTTTGAATTCGACGAGCAGTACTTC.

V and J are TRBV28 and TRBJ2-7; perhaps TRBD1 as D (6 bases). Per the germline V gene, CDR1 is MDHEN and CDR2 is SYDVKM. This CDR3 is 13 amino acids long. V gave up 4 bases and J gave up 3 bases, with 10 bases separating them. CDR3 sequence: CASSYRVSYEQYF. DNA of the CDR3: TGTGCCAGCAGTTACAGGGTGAGCTACGAGCAGTACTTC.

V gene TRBV5-1 combines with J gene TRBJ2-7, with 8 nucleotides matching TRBD2. Unmatched junction bases numbered 7, after V lost 0 bases and J lost 2 bases. CDR3 size: 16 residues. Per the germline V gene, CDR1 is SGHRS and CDR2 is YFSETQ. DNA for the CDR3: TGCGCCAGCAGCTTGGAGGGTTCGGGAGGGCCCTACGAGCAGTACTTC. This translates into CASSLEGSGGPYEQYF.

V usage is TRBV28 and J usage is TRBJ2-3; possible D gene TRBD2, 5 bases. This CDR3 is 13 amino acids long. Trimming stripped 7 bases from V and 2 bases from J, with 10 bases between. Germline V gene sequence: CDR1 MDHEN, CDR2 SYDVKM. The DNA of the CDR3 is TGTGCCAGCACCCCGGGATTCACAGATACGCAGTATTTT. The encoded protein is CASTPGFTDTQYF.

The chain is built from TRBV10-1 and TRBJ2-5; D is unresolved. TRBJ2-7 explains the end of the DNA better; the J call may be wrong. Germline CDR1 reads WNHNN; CDR2 reads SYGVQD (reference sequence). This CDR3 region has 12 residues. The CDR3 nucleotides read TGCGCCAGGCAGTGGGGTACCGACGAGCAGTACTTC. It translates to CARQWGTDEQYF.

This clone has only one observation. The chain has TRBV7-9 and TRBJ1-6; the D gene is possibly TRBD1 (6 bases). The germline V gene has CDR1 SEHNR and CDR2 FQNEAQ (reference sequence). This CDR3 comprises 14 residues. V gave up 1 base and J gave up 10 bases, with 11 bases separating them. This CDR3 is CASSLGSRGSPLHF. The DNA for the CDR3 is TGTGCCAGCAGCTTAGGGTCCAGGGGATCACCCCTCCACTTT.